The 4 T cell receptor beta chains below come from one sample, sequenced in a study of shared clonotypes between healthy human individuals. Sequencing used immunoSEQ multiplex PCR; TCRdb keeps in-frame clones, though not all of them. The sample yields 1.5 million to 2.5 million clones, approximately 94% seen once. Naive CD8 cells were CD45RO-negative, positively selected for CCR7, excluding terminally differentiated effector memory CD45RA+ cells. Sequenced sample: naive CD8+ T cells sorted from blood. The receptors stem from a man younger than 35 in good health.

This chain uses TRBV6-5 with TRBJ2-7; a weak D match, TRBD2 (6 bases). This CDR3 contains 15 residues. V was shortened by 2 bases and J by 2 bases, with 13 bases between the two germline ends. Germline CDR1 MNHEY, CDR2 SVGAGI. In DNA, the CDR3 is TGTGCCAGCAGTTACGGCGGGATTACAACCTACGAGCAGTACTTC. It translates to CASSYGGITTYEQYF.

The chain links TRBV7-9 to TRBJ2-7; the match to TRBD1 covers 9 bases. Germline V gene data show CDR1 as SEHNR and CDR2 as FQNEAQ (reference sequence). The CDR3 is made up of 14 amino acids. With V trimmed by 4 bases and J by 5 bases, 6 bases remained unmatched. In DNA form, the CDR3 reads TGTGCCAGCAGCTCCCGGGACAGGGTGCACGAGCAGTACTTC. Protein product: CASSSRDRVHEQYF.

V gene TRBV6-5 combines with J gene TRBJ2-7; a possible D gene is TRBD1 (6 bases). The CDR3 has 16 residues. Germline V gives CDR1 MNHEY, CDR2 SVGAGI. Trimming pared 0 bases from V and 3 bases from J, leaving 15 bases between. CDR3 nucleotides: TGTGCCAGCAGTTACTCTGGGCAGGGGATCCTCTACGAGCAGTACTTC. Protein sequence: CASSYSGQGILYEQYF.

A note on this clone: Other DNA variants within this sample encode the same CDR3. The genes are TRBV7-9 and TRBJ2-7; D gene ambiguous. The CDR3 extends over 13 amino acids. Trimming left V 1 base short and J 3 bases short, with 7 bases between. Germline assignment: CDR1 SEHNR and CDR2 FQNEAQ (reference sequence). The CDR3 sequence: CASSLEGNYEQYF. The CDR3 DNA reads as TGTGCCAGCAGCTTAGAAGGAAACTACGAGCAGTACTTC.